The 27 T cell receptor beta chains listed next were all sequenced from one sample in a study of shared clonotypes between healthy human individuals. Clones were read by immunoSEQ multiplex PCR, and TCRdb kept only the in-frame ones, dropping some. The sample lists some 2,500,000 clones, approximately 93% occurring once. The sample comprised naive CD4+ T cells from PBMCs. Specified subset: CD45RA+ positively selected. The receptors were gathered from a man aged 18-30 years in good health. Some clones in this sample may be carry-over from other donors' samples.

The chain combines TRBV7-3 with TRBJ1-2; D is unclear. This CDR3 has 16 amino acids. Germline CDR1 is SGHTA and CDR2 is FQGTGA. V was cut by 2 bases and J by 2 bases, with 15 bases left in between. The CDR3 DNA reads TGTGCCAGCAGCTTACTAGGTCTGCCCGACAACTATGGCTACACCTTC. This encodes CASSLLGLPDNYGYTF.

The chain employs TRBV27 and TRBJ2-7; no clear D gene. CDR3 length: 15 residues. Germline lookup yields CDR1 MNHEY and CDR2 SMNVEV (reference sequence). V was pared by 4 bases and J by 4 bases, with 17 bases between. CDR3 DNA: TGTGCCAGCAGTTACCCCCAGAAGGGTATATACGAGCAGTACTTC. This sequence encodes CASSYPQKGIYEQYF.

V and J are TRBV7-9 and TRBJ2-5, with D possibly matching TRBD2 (5 bases). V was cut by 1 base and J by 4 bases, with 13 bases left in between. Germline CDR1 and CDR2: SEHNR and FQNEAQ (reference sequence). There are 15 residues in the CDR3. The chain's CDR3 is CASSLGTGTAETQYF. The CDR3 DNA reads TGTGCCAGCAGCTTAGGGACGGGAACGGCAGAGACCCAGTACTTC. The variable domain in full, completed from reference TRBV7-9 and TRBJ2-5, reads DTGVSQNPRHKITKRGQNVTFRCDPISEHNRLYWYRQTLGQGPEFLTYFQNEAQLEKSRLLSDRFSAERPKGSFSTLEIQRTEQGDSAMYLCASSLGTGTAETQYFGPGTRLLVL.

V gene TRBV9 combines with J gene TRBJ1-2; 9 nucleotides align to TRBD1. There are 15 residues in the CDR3. Germline V gene sequence: CDR1 SGDLS, CDR2 YYNGEE. V shed 3 bases, J shed 4 bases, and the junction held 7 bases outside the gene matches. CDR3 nucleotides: TGTGCCAGCAGCGGAGGGGACAGGGCGGCCTATGGCTACACCTTC. It is translated as CASSGGDRAAYGYTF.

This clone has just one count. This rearrangement joins TRBV2 to TRBJ1-5, with 8 bases aligning to TRBD1. The CDR3 sequence is 15 residues long. V shed 8 bases, J shed 4 bases, and the junction held 10 bases outside the gene matches. In germline, CDR1 is SNHLY, CDR2 FYNNEI. CDR3 nucleotides: TGTGCCAGCCCCCACGGACAGGGAGGAAATCAGCCCCAGCATTTT. It translates to CASPHGQGGNQPQHF.

The J gene is TRBJ1-5, the V gene TRBV4-1, with 9 positions matching TRBD1. Germline CDR1 and CDR2: MGHRA and YSYEKL. This CDR3 has 15 amino acids. With 6 bases clipped from V and 2 bases from J, the junction kept 5 bases outside the gene matches. CDR3 residues: CASRIQGAGNQPQHF. The CDR3 nucleotides read TGCGCCAGCAGAATACAGGGGGCAGGCAATCAGCCCCAGCATTTT.

The chain uses TRBV25-1 and TRBJ2-3; a possible D gene is TRBD2 (6 bases). Per the germline V gene, CDR1 is MGHDK and CDR2 is SYGVNS. V lost 6 bases to trimming and J lost 2 bases, with 12 bases between them. The length of the CDR3 is 14 residues. CDR3 sequence (DNA): TGTGCCAGCAGCCGGGGGTCAGACACAGATACGCAGTATTTT. Translated, it gives CASSRGSDTDTQYF.

This chain joins TRBV5-4 and TRBJ2-7, with 7 bases identical to TRBD1. The CDR3 extends over 14 amino acids. Germline V lookup: CDR1 SGHNT, CDR2 YYREEE (reference sequence). Germline trimming cut 5 bases from V and 2 bases from J; bases unmatched to any gene: 7. This CDR3 reads CASSSDRTPYEQYF. DNA of the CDR3: TGTGCCAGCAGTTCGGACAGGACCCCCTACGAGCAGTACTTC.

This clone has a single count. The same CDR3 is also encoded by other DNA sequences in this sample. This chain joins TRBV5-6 and TRBJ2-3, with D unresolved. Between the trimmed V and J ends, which lost 1 base and 0 bases, there was a span of 3 bases. Germline-derived CDR1 and CDR2 are SGHDT and YYEEEE. The CDR3 sequence is 13 residues long. The CDR3 DNA follows: TGTGCCAGCAGCTTGAGGAGCACAGATACGCAGTATTTT. Its translation: CASSLRSTDTQYF.

This clone was recorded only once. The chain couples TRBV14 to TRBJ1-2; TRBD1 matches 7 bases. This CDR3 spans 18 amino acids. The V gene's germline CDR1 is SGHDN and CDR2 FVKESK. With 1 base clipped from V and 0 bases from J, the junction kept 11 bases outside the gene matches. The DNA for the CDR3 is TGTGCCAGCAGCCAAGCTCCGACAGGGCGATACTCTAACTATGGCTACACCTTC. It specifies CASSQAPTGRYSNYGYTF.

The chain links TRBV4-1 to TRBJ2-2; 7 nucleotides align to TRBD1. CDR3 length equals 16 residues. After removal of 1 base from V and 0 bases from J, the junction contained 2 bases not matched to a gene. Germline CDR1 is MGHRA and CDR2 is YSYEKL. The CDR3 nucleotides read TGCGCCAGCAGCCAAGTTCAGGGGGCGAACACCGGGGAGCTGTTTTTT. Its translation is CASSQVQGANTGELFF.

The genes are TRBV7-9 and TRBJ2-5; the D is unclear. V dropped 2 bases and J dropped 5 bases, with 12 bases sitting between them. Germline V gene sequence: CDR1 SEHNR, CDR2 FQNEAQ (reference sequence). The CDR3 has 14 residues. The CDR3 DNA follows: TGTGCCAGCAGCTTATCCGAAGGCTGGGAGACCCAGTACTTC. Translating gives CASSLSEGWETQYF.

The chain links TRBV5-6 to TRBJ2-1; 11 bases line up with TRBD2. Per germline, CDR1 SGHDT and CDR2 YYEEEE. The J segment lost 6 bases and the V segment lost 2 bases, leaving 4 bases of the junction unmatched. The CDR3 is 15 amino acids. The CDR3: CASSLIAGGPNEQFF. The CDR3, as DNA: TGTGCCAGCAGCTTAATAGCGGGAGGGCCCAATGAGCAGTTCTTC.

The V call is TRBV18, the J call TRBJ2-1, with TRBD1 matching over 11 bases. V lost 6 bases to trimming and J lost 6 bases; unmatched junction nucleotides: 4. Per the germline V gene, CDR1 is KGHSH and CDR2 is LQKENI. The CDR3 loop spans 14 amino acids. The CDR3 loop is CASSGQGAANEQFF. The CDR3 DNA sequence: TGTGCCAGCTCCGGACAGGGGGCGGCCAATGAGCAGTTCTTC.

This clone has just one count. The rearrangement uses TRBV4-1 and TRBJ2-5; no clear D. The V and J ends lost 1 base and 5 bases respectively, with 8 bases between them. The CDR3 sequence is 13 residues long. The V gene's germline CDR1 is MGHRA and CDR2 YSYEKL. The DNA of the CDR3 is TGCGCCAGCAGCCAAGTTTGGGTCGAGACCCAGTACTTC. Its protein product is CASSQVWVETQYF.

The chain combines TRBV10-2 with TRBJ1-2; TRBD1 agrees at 8 bases. CDR1 is WSHSY and CDR2 is SAAADI in the germline V gene. CDR3 length: 14 amino acids. The junction had 3 bases not matched to a gene; V was cut back by 2 bases and J by 4 bases. The CDR3 loop reads CASSEGQGAYGYTF. In DNA, the CDR3 is TGCGCCAGCAGTGAGGGACAGGGAGCCTATGGCTACACCTTC.

CDR3 protein: CSGSGRYEQYF. Here the CDR3 DNA reads TGCAGTGGGTCGGGGCGATACGAGCAGTACTTC. The rearrangement joins TRBV20-1 to TRBJ2-7; the D call may be TRBD1 or TRBD2 (5 bases each). Trimming took off 7 bases at V and 4 bases at J, with 11 bases between the two ends. This CDR3 contains 11 residues. Germline values: CDR1 DFQATT, CDR2 SNEGSKA (reference sequence).

This chain uses TRBV28 with TRBJ2-3; D unclear. Germline values: CDR1 MDHEN, CDR2 SYDVKM. This CDR3 contains 13 residues. The CDR3 region has the DNA TGTGCTTTCGGGCGGCTCGGCACAGATACGCAGTATTTT. This sequence encodes CAFGRLGTDTQYF. Complete variable domain (other parts from reference TRBV28 and TRBJ2-3): DVKVTQSSRYLVKRTGEKVFLECVQDMDHENMFWYRQDPGLGLRLIYFSYDVKMKEKGDIPEGYSVSREKKERFSLILESASTNQTSMYLCAFGRLGTDTQYFGPGTRLTVL.

As to this clone: The same CDR3 also results from other DNA sequences found in this sample. The chain employs TRBV11-3 and TRBJ2-7; 7 nucleotides match TRBD1. Unmatched junction bases numbered 3, after V lost 3 bases and J lost 4 bases. The CDR3 has 13 residues. The germline CDR1 and CDR2 sequences are SGHNT and YENEEA. CDR3 sequence (DNA): TGTGCCAGCAGCTTGAGGACAGGTTACGAGCAGTACTTC. Translating it yields CASSLRTGYEQYF.

V is TRBV7-9 and J is TRBJ2-5, with 8 nucleotides matching TRBD1. From germline, CDR1 is SEHNR and CDR2 FQNEAQ (reference sequence). The CDR3 totals 14 residues. J was trimmed by 5 bases and V by 3 bases; bases with no gene match: 5. The CDR3 here is CASSFGQGGETQYF. CDR3 DNA: TGTGCCAGCAGCTTTGGACAGGGAGGTGAGACCCAGTACTTC.

This chain links TRBV29-1 with TRBJ1-2, with D unresolved. CDR3 length: 13 residues. Between the trimmed V and J ends, which lost 1 base and 0 bases, there was a span of 6 bases. Germline V gene data show CDR1 as SQVTM and CDR2 as ANQGSEA. The CDR3 protein is CSVEGVPNYGYTF. The CDR3, as DNA: TGCAGCGTTGAAGGCGTACCTAACTATGGCTACACCTTC. Complete variable domain (other parts from reference TRBV29-1 and TRBJ1-2): SAVISQKPSRDICQRGTSLTIQCQVDSQVTMMFWYRQQPGQSLTLIATANQGSEATYESGFVIDKFPISRPNLTFSTLTVSNMSPEDSSIYLCSVEGVPNYGYTFGSGTRLTVV.

V gene TRBV11-3 combines with J gene TRBJ2-5; 15 nucleotides align to TRBD2. V was clipped by 5 bases and J by 4 bases; unmatched bases: 8. In germline, CDR1 is SGHNT, CDR2 YENEEA. The CDR3 length is 17 residues. The CDR3 DNA reads TGTGCCAGCAGCCAAGGACTAGCGGGAGGGGGAGGAGAGACCCAGTACTTC. Its translation: CASSQGLAGGGGETQYF.

This clone was picked up one time. The rearrangement joins TRBV5-4 to TRBJ2-1; 8 positions agree with TRBD2. CDR1 is SGHNT and CDR2 is YYREEE in the germline V gene (reference sequence). CDR3 length: 14 residues. The ends lost 4 bases at V and 10 bases at J; junction bases unmatched: 10. The chain's CDR3 is CASSQRGGGHEQFF. As DNA, the CDR3 is TGTGCCAGCAGCCAACGGGGGGGAGGGCACGAGCAGTTCTTC.

The chain couples TRBV2 to TRBJ2-1; 9 bases agree with TRBD1. V lost 6 bases to trimming and J lost 9 bases; unmatched junction nucleotides: 9. Per the germline V gene, CDR1 is SNHLY and CDR2 is FYNNEI. There are 14 residues in the CDR3. The CDR3 protein is CASRPGTGWGEQFF. DNA for the CDR3: TGTGCCAGCAGGCCCGGGACAGGGTGGGGTGAGCAGTTCTTC.

The chain employs TRBV29-1 and TRBJ2-3; D uncertain. V was cut by 4 bases and J by 2 bases, with 7 bases left in between. CDR1 and CDR2 from the germline V gene are SQVTM and ANQGSEA. The CDR3 is made up of 12 amino acids. For the CDR3, the DNA is TGCAGCGTTGTTTACAACACAGATACGCAGTATTTT. Its translation is CSVVYNTDTQYF.

This chain links TRBV2 with TRBJ2-7, with 10 bases matching TRBD2. The junction had 6 bases not matched to a gene; V was cut back by 9 bases and J by 4 bases. The CDR3 totals 13 residues. The germline V gene encodes CDR1 SNHLY and CDR2 FYNNEI. The DNA for the CDR3 is TGTGCCAGTAAACTAGCGGGGACTTACGAGCAGTACTTC. Amino acid sequence: CASKLAGTYEQYF. The full variable domain, completed using reference TRBV2 and TRBJ2-7, is EPEVTQTPSHQVTQMGQEVILRCVPISNHLYFYWYRQILGQKVEFLVSFYNNEISEKSEIFDDQFSVERPDGSNFTLKIRSTKLEDSAMYFCASKLAGTYEQYFGPGTRLTVT.

The V and J genes are TRBV6-1 and TRBJ2-2, with D possibly matching TRBD2 (7 bases). In germline, CDR1 is MNHNS, CDR2 SASEGT. V lost 10 bases to trimming and J lost 4 bases, with 16 bases between them. The CDR3 runs to 14 residues. The CDR3 nucleotides read TGTGCCACCCAGCGGGACACCGTCACCGGGGAGCTGTTTTTT. Protein: CATQRDTVTGELFF.